This is a list of T cell receptor beta chains from one sample in a study of blood T cell repertoires in COVID-19. Repertoires were generated with immunoSEQ multiplex PCR, while TCRdb's copy carries only in-frame clones and drops some. The sample shows 310,000 or so clones, approximately 90% of them seen only once. The sample consisted of PBMCs or T cells enriched from blood (not recorded which). These TCRs come from a woman aged 18-29 years who had recovered from COVID-19. CDR3s include the opening cysteine and the closing phenylalanine or tryptophan. A D gene is named only where the DNA matches it firmly. For some rows the clone size is stated as once, few or many, or as a class when expanded; others skip it.

>TRBJ1-2|TRBV7-8|NA|15|NA
CASSLVQGSSYGYTF
TGTGCCAGCAGCTTAGTCCAGGGGAGTAGCTATGGCTACACCTTC
>TRBJ2-7|TRBV21-1|NA|17|NA
CASSKEASGRAWYEQYF
TGTGCCAGCAGCAAAGAAGCTAGCGGGAGGGCCTGGTACGAGCAGTACTTC
>TRBJ1-2|TRBV9|NA|15|once
CASSPPGYFDYGYTF
TGTGCCAGCAGCCCACCAGGGTATTTCGACTATGGCTACACCTTC
>TRBJ2-1|TRBV5-1|TRBD2|15|NA
CASSPSGRAGDEQFF
TGCGCCAGCAGCCCCAGCGGGAGGGCCGGGGATGAGCAGTTCTTC
>TRBJ2-7|TRBV15|TRBD1|17|NA
CATSRDFYRGKAYEQYF
TGTGCCACCAGCAGAGATTTTTACAGGGGGAAAGCCTACGAGCAGTACTTC
>TRBJ1-2|TRBV7-8|TRBD1|18|NA
CASSEAGTGYFGGHGYTF
TGTGCCAGCAGCGAGGCCGGGACAGGGTATTTCGGCGGTCATGGCTACACCTTC
>TRBJ1-6|TRBV27|TRBD1|15|NA
CASSWVTGGRTPLHF
TGTGCCAGCTCCTGGGTGACAGGGGGCCGGACACCCCTCCACTTT
>TRBJ2-1|TRBV4-1|TRBD2|16|NA
CASSRGLAGGLDEQFF
TGCGCCAGCAGCCGGGGACTAGCGGGGGGGCTGGATGAGCAGTTCTTC
>TRBJ1-1|TRBV19|TRBD1|14|once
CASSQQGKVTEAFF
TGTGCCAGTAGCCAACAGGGGAAAGTGACTGAAGCTTTCTTT
>TRBJ2-7|TRBV11-3|TRBD1|13|NA
CASSSRDSYEQYF
TGTGCCAGCAGCAGCCGGGACAGCTACGAGCAGTACTTC
>TRBJ1-2|TRBV15|NA|16|NA
CATSRDVKGANYGYTF
TGTGCCACCAGCAGAGACGTCAAGGGAGCTAACTATGGCTACACCTTC